What follows is one TCR beta chain and its context. Its specific antigen is unknown. Base qualities are missing; no much larger clone stands one base away. TCRbeta CDR3 regions were amplified from genomic DNA using the immunoSEQ Assay, a bias-controlled multiplex PCR. The authors processed their data as follows. The number of nucleated cells in each sample was estimated from the amplification of reference gene primers within the assay. Sequence reads were collapsed and filtered to measure the absolute abundance of every unique TCRbeta CDR3 rearrangement. For each sample, productive Simpson clonality was calculated as the square root of Simpson's diversity index over productive rearrangements. TCRdb took over this immuneACCESS table, retaining in-frame rearrangements with V and J assigned. Such tables are incomplete; in checked studies, under half of the missing clones stem from an unresolved V gene, and the remainder is unexplained. Clone size and the V and J calls come from that table; the DNA yielded D and trimming. Here the sample has 200,000 to 250,000 clones; 90% occur a single time. Just over 0.85% of the sample is taken by the ten largest.

This entry comes from a study of blood T cell repertoires in COVID-19 (dated by TCRdb to 2020 to 2022). About the study as a whole: Samples from collaborators originated in the United States, Italy and Spain and spanned both the acute and convalescent phases of COVID-19. The material from the prospective study consisted of cDNA or gDNA derived from T cells, B-cell-depleted T cells, or PBMCs. The dataset comprised deeply sampled blood TCRbeta repertoires from subjects exposed to, actively infected with, or recovered from COVID-19. A freely available public database, intended as a resource for researchers studying the immune response to SARS-CoV-2, is where the repertoires were released. The samples were drawn from two sources: the first 160 participants of the ongoing ImmuneRACE study, and approximately 1,300 subjects contributed by 6 global collaborators. A de-identified subject ID, COVID-19 status, age in years and sex were almost always included in the sample metadata. HLA class I and class II types, where available, came from metadata supplied by the sample provider rather than from assay-based typing. Study-wide findings and limitations: How much clinical and demographic metadata was included differed by source and by participant, and the metadata was provided uncurated.

V was cut back by 3 bases and J by 2 bases, leaving a gap of 19 bases between them. Taken from cysteine to phenylalanine, the CDR3 has 17 residues. Only the CDR3 portion is preserved as DNA: 51 bases, with reading frame beginning at the first base. CDR1 and CDR2 are drawn from the germline V gene: SGHRS, YFSETQ. Enrolling through a virtual design, the prospective study's participants ranged in age from roughly 18 to 95 years and lived across more than 20 United States geographic areas. Cohort assignment in the prospective study relied on participant-reported clinical history from a screening survey and a study questionnaire. Exposed participants had been in contact with someone with a PCR-confirmed or clinician-diagnosed COVID-19 case within 2 weeks of study entry. Mobile phlebotomists in the prospective study collected whole blood, serum and a nasopharyngeal or oropharyngeal swab from every participant. Participants in the prospective study had the option to provide additional blood draws and questionnaires over a roughly two-month period. Blood samples from the prospective study were shipped frozen or at room temperature prior to DNA extraction.

Material for sequencing was PBMCs or T cells enriched from blood (not recorded which). The receptor comes from a man aged 50-60 years who had been exposed to COVID-19. The chain uses TRBV5-1 and TRBJ2-3; a weak D assignment points to TRBD1 (6 bases agree). In nucleotides, the sequence is TGCGCCAGCAGCTCAGGACAGCAGACTTTTTCCACAGATACGCAGTATTTT. It is translated as CASSSGQQTFSTDTQYF.